One and the same sample provided the 27 T cell receptor beta chains below, sequenced in a study of OX40 agonist ivuxolimab in advanced cancers. Data came from immunoSEQ multiplex PCR; TCRdb stores just in-frame clones and leaves some out. The data show some 71,000 clones, just over 85% seen once. The material sequenced was CD4+ or CD8+ T cells sorted from blood, taken in a trial of the OX40 agonist ivuxolimab. These receptors were obtained from an adult with an advanced solid tumor such as melanoma, head and neck, liver or kidney cancer.

V usage is TRBV6-6 and J usage is TRBJ1-2, with a possible D match to TRBD1 (5 bases). The germline V gene encodes CDR1 MNHNY and CDR2 SVGAGI (reference sequence). V was trimmed by 0 bases and J by 7 bases, leaving 9 bases between them. The CDR3 contains 13 residues. The CDR3 is CASSYSRRGGYTF. The CDR3 DNA is TGTGCCAGCAGTTACTCGAGAAGGGGTGGCTACACCTTC.

V gene TRBV19 combines with J gene TRBJ1-2; D is uncertain. The CDR3 spans 13 residues. The V end lost 1 base, the J end lost 3 bases, and 6 bases lay between the germline ends. CDR1 is LNHDA, CDR2 SQIVND, per germline (reference sequence). CDR3 loop: CASSIGTDYGYTF. CDR3 nucleotides: TGTGCCAGTAGTATAGGAACAGACTATGGCTACACCTTC. Filled out from reference TRBV19 and TRBJ1-2, the complete variable domain reads DGGITQSPKYLFRKEGQNVTLSCEQNLNHDAMYWYRQDPGQGLRLIYYSQIVNDFQKGDIAEGYSVSREKKESFPLTVTSAQKNPTAFYLCASSIGTDYGYTFGSGTRLTVV.

By its share, this clone is medium-sized. This rearrangement joins TRBV6-1 to TRBJ2-5, with D possibly being TRBD2 (5 bases). Trimming took 3 bases from V and 1 from J, leaving 15 bases between them. The germline V gene has CDR1 MNHNS and CDR2 SASEGT. The length of the CDR3 is 16 residues. The CDR3 nucleotides read TGTGCCAGCAGTGAGGGAGCCGCGGCATTCCAAGAGACCCAGTACTTC. This translates into CASSEGAAAFQETQYF.

The chain is built from TRBV19 and TRBJ2-1, with unresolved D. The CDR3 has 16 residues. V was cut by 4 bases and J by 4 bases, with 17 bases left in between. Germline values: CDR1 LNHDA, CDR2 SQIVND (reference sequence). CDR3 sequence reads: CASSSSSAPPYNEQFF. The CDR3 DNA follows: TGTGCCAGTAGTAGTTCGTCCGCACCCCCATACAATGAGCAGTTCTTC. The full variable domain, completed using reference TRBV19 and TRBJ2-1, is DGGITQSPKYLFRKEGQNVTLSCEQNLNHDAMYWYRQDPGQGLRLIYYSQIVNDFQKGDIAEGYSVSREKKESFPLTVTSAQKNPTAFYLCASSSSSAPPYNEQFFGPGTRLTVL.

The chain couples TRBV5-1 to TRBJ1-2; D gene uncertain. Germline CDR1 is SGHRS and CDR2 is YFSETQ. The CDR3 contains 17 residues. V lost 0 bases and J 2 bases, leaving 17 bases between the germline ends. The CDR3 region has the DNA TGCGCCAGCAGCTTGGGGCCAGGCCCCCAATTAAACTATGGCTACACCTTC. Encoded protein: CASSLGPGPQLNYGYTF.

V and J are TRBV13 and TRBJ2-7; 7 bases are shared with TRBD2. The CDR3 sequence is 19 residues long. V lost 3 bases to trimming and J lost 4 bases; unmatched junction nucleotides: 21. The germline CDR1 and CDR2 sequences are PRHDT and FYEKMQ (reference sequence). The CDR3 is CASSLSTSVTRPVEYEQYF. CDR3 nucleotides: TGTGCCAGCAGCTTGAGTACTAGCGTCACCCGGCCAGTCGAATACGAGCAGTACTTC. The whole variable domain, remainder taken from reference TRBV13 and TRBJ2-7, is AAGVIQSPRHLIKEKRETATLKCYPIPRHDTVYWYQQGPGQDPQFLISFYEKMQSDKGSIPDRFSAQQFSDYHSELNMSSLELGDSALYFCASSLSTSVTRPVEYEQYFGPGTRLTVT.

This clone came up once. This chain links TRBV29-1 with TRBJ1-2; D is undetermined. There are 12 residues in the CDR3. V lost 3 bases to trimming and J lost 1 base, with 6 bases between them. Germline V gene lookup returns CDR1 SQVTM and CDR2 ANQGSEA. The CDR3 loop is CSVEGFNYGYTF. The CDR3 DNA reads as TGCAGCGTTGAGGGGTTTAACTATGGCTACACCTTC.

This clone showed up just a few times. This chain joins TRBV5-1 and TRBJ1-6, with TRBD1 matching 8 bases. The germline CDR1 and CDR2 sequences are SGHRS and YFSETQ. Unmatched junction bases numbered 4, after V lost 0 bases and J lost 8 bases. CDR3 size: 15 residues. CDR3 sequence reads: CASSLVMGQDSPLHF. CDR3 nucleotides: TGCGCCAGCAGCTTGGTAATGGGACAGGATTCACCCCTCCACTTT.

V usage is TRBV30 and J usage is TRBJ2-2; D is ambiguous. The V gene's germline CDR1 is GTSNPN and CDR2 SVGIG (reference sequence). Trimming shortened V by 0 bases and J by 7 bases, and 12 bases separated the two germline ends. The CDR3 has 14 residues. CDR3 bases: TGTGCCTGGAGTGTACTGGGGTTTATCGGGGAGCTGTTTTTT. It specifies CAWSVLGFIGELFF.

The chain uses TRBV9 and TRBJ1-1; possible D gene TRBD1, 5 bases. This CDR3 spans 15 amino acids. CDR1 and CDR2 from the germline V gene are SGDLS and YYNGEE. The V gene lost 3 bases and the J gene lost 1 base, with 13 bases spanning the gap. The CDR3 sequence: CASSALLGGNTEAFF. CDR3 coding DNA: TGTGCCAGCAGCGCACTCCTTGGGGGGAACACTGAAGCTTTCTTT.

V and J are TRBV2 and TRBJ1-1; weak D call: TRBD1 (6 bases). The V end lost 6 bases, the J end lost 4 bases, and 15 bases lay between the germline ends. The CDR3 is 14 residues long. Germline CDR1 reads SNHLY; CDR2 reads FYNNEI. The DNA of the CDR3 is TGTGCCAGCAGCGATCCGGGACAAAGCACTGAAGCTTTCTTT. It specifies CASSDPGQSTEAFF.

The chain combines TRBV11-2 with TRBJ1-4; D possibly corresponds to TRBD1 (6 bases). Per the germline V gene, CDR1 is SGHAT and CDR2 is FQNNGV. The ends were cut back, 5 bases at V and 8 bases at J, with 15 bases in the middle. The CDR3 is 14 amino acids. The CDR3 reads CASSPGAYSEKLFF. CDR3 in DNA: TGTGCCAGCAGCCCAGGGGCGTATAGCGAAAAACTGTTTTTT.

This clone was observed a single time. This chain uses TRBV6-5 with TRBJ2-7; D may be TRBD2 (6 bases). Germline V gene data show CDR1 as MNHEY and CDR2 as SVGAGI. V lost 6 bases and J 3 bases, leaving 15 bases between the germline ends. This CDR3 has 14 amino acids. The CDR3 DNA is TGTGCCAGCAGCCGCGGCTTAGCGGTCTACGAGCAGTACTTC. Its protein product is CASSRGLAVYEQYF.

This chain connects TRBV6-9 to TRBJ1-2; no firm D call. This CDR3 spans 14 amino acids. V lost 3 bases to trimming and J lost 3 bases, with 11 bases between them. Per germline, CDR1 MNHGY and CDR2 SVAAGI. The CDR3 region is CASSYDRLDYGYTF. For the CDR3, the DNA is TGTGCCAGCAGTTACGATCGGCTTGACTATGGCTACACCTTC.

The J gene is TRBJ2-5, the V gene TRBV7-3; D unresolved. The V end lost 0 bases, the J end lost 14 bases, and 19 bases lay between the germline ends. This CDR3 comprises 14 residues. CDR1 SGHTA and CDR2 FQGTGA come from the germline V gene. The CDR3 spells CASSLTPSGQTLYF. CDR3 bases: TGTGCCAGCAGCTTAACCCCCTCGGGCCAGACCCTTTACTTC.

The chain joins TRBV6-5 to TRBJ1-5, with D perhaps TRBD1 (6 bases). V gave up 5 bases and J gave up 5 bases, with 13 bases separating them. CDR1 is MNHEY, CDR2 SVGAGI, per germline. CDR3 length: 14 residues. The CDR3 sequence is CASSKQGGDQPQHF. The CDR3 DNA sequence: TGTGCCAGCAGTAAACAGGGAGGGGATCAGCCCCAGCATTTT.

V and J are TRBV5-6 and TRBJ2-5; the D gene is possibly TRBD1 (6 bases). Germline assignment: CDR1 SGHDT and CDR2 YYEEEE. The V end was cut by 4 bases, the J end by 5 bases, with 15 bases between. There are 14 residues in the CDR3. The DNA of the CDR3 is TGTGCCAGCAGCGGCAGGGGTGGTACGGAGACCCAGTACTTC. Its translation is CASSGRGGTETQYF.

The chain recombines TRBV6-1 with TRBJ2-7; a possible D gene is TRBD1 (6 bases). This CDR3 contains 14 residues. Germline V CDR1 and CDR2: MNHNS, SASEGT. The V end lost 7 bases, the J end lost 7 bases, and 20 bases lay between the germline ends. As DNA, the CDR3 is TGTGCCAGCACCCGGGACATGCGGGCAGGGGAGCAGTACTTC. It yields the protein CASTRDMRAGEQYF.

This clone was counted once. This sequence joins TRBV5-5 and TRBJ2-7; D gene ambiguous. This CDR3 spans 15 amino acids. Germline V gives CDR1 SGHKS, CDR2 YYEKEE (reference sequence). V lost 4 bases and J 4 bases, leaving 18 bases between the germline ends. The CDR3 protein is CASSAGGMTTYEQYF. DNA for the CDR3: TGTGCCAGCAGCGCTGGCGGTATGACAACGTACGAGCAGTACTTC.

This chain connects TRBV6-6 to TRBJ1-3, with D unresolved. This CDR3 is built from 14 residues. Between the trimmed V and J ends, which lost 7 bases and 4 bases, there was a span of 14 bases. Germline V lookup: CDR1 MNHNY, CDR2 SVGAGI (reference sequence). The CDR3 region is CASTTSEGGNTIYF. CDR3 nucleotides: TGTGCCAGCACGACCTCTGAGGGAGGAAACACCATATATTTT.

This rearrangement joins TRBV21-1 to TRBJ2-1; the table's D gene call, TRBD2, was not cross checked with the DNA. TRBV21-1 is labeled a pseudogene. The CDR3 extends over 17 amino acids. The CDR3 DNA follows: TGTGCCAGCAGCACACCCCCCCAGGGGACTAGCGACAATGAGCAGTTCTTC. Residues: CASSTPPQGTSDNEQFF.

This rearrangement joins TRBV27 to TRBJ2-2, with D hard to call. The germline V gene encodes CDR1 MNHEY and CDR2 SMNVEV (reference sequence). The germline V and J ends were trimmed by 0 bases and 0 bases, with 5 bases remaining between them. CDR3 length: 15 residues. For the CDR3, the DNA is TGTGCCAGCAGTTTATCGGGAACGAACACCGGGGAGCTGTTTTTT. Its translation is CASSLSGTNTGELFF.

The chain employs TRBV6-6 and TRBJ1-6; 7 bases map to TRBD1. V dropped 6 bases and J dropped 9; count of bases not matched to a gene: 8. Per germline, CDR1 MNHNY and CDR2 SVGAGI (reference sequence). The CDR3 length is 14 residues. CDR3 DNA: TGTGCCAGCAGCCTCGACAGGGTGCGTTCACCCCTCCACTTT. It codes for CASSLDRVRSPLHF.

This chain joins TRBV7-2 and TRBJ1-4, with 8 nucleotides matching TRBD1. Trimming took 1 base from V and 0 from J; bases not matched to a gene: 7. CDR1 and CDR2 (germline): SGHTA, FQGNSA. The CDR3 contains 18 residues. CDR3 residues: CASSLVPGQVATNEKLFF. The CDR3, as DNA: TGTGCCAGCAGCTTAGTCCCGGGACAGGTTGCAACTAATGAAAAACTGTTTTTT.

The chain joins TRBV20-1 to TRBJ2-3; D remains ambiguous. This CDR3 spans 11 amino acids. V was cut by 0 bases and J by 3 bases, with 1 base left in between. Germline CDR1 and CDR2: DFQATT and SNEGSKA (reference sequence). The DNA for the CDR3 is TGCAGTGCTAGAGAAACAGATACGCAGTATTTT. It specifies CSARETDTQYF.

This chain joins TRBV10-3 and TRBJ2-3; unclear D gene. The CDR3 totals 11 residues. With 4 bases removed from V and 3 bases from J, the gap between germline ends came to 2 bases. Per the germline V gene, CDR1 is ENHRY and CDR2 is SYGVKD. The CDR3: CAISGTDTQYF. As DNA, the CDR3 is TGTGCCATCAGTGGAACAGATACGCAGTATTTT.

The rearrangement uses TRBV18 and TRBJ1-4, with no clear D. CDR1 and CDR2 (germline): KGHSH, LQKENI. This CDR3 spans 14 amino acids. Trimming removed 3 bases from V and 8 bases from J, with 13 bases in between. The CDR3 sequence: CASSPGPLEEKLFF. CDR3 sequence (DNA): TGTGCCAGCTCACCCGGGCCCCTCGAGGAAAAACTGTTTTTT.